A single sample gave rise to the 8 T cell receptor beta chains below, sequenced in a study of molecular identifiers for immune sequencing clone quantification. TCRdb reprocessed the PCR reads via MiXCR and lists one record per CDR3 protein. The sample yields approximately 630,000 distinct CDR3 sequences, about 25% seen once. Sequencing was performed on naive CD8+ T cells from blood, with Jurkat cell RNA spiked in. Subset in this sample: FACS-sorted CD8+CD4-CCR7+CD45RA+ naive T cells. The origin of the receptors is a human donor in good health. Some libraries in this study had Jurkat cell RNA spiked in.

This clonotype was counted ten times or more. The V call is TRBV11-2, the J call TRBJ2-1, with 7 bases matching TRBD1. CDR3 length equals 13 residues. From germline, CDR1 is SGHAT and CDR2 FQNNGV. V trimming: 5 bases; J trimming: 10 bases; junction bases outside the gene matches: 8. The CDR3 spells CASSLPDRDEQFF. The CDR3 nucleotides are TGTGCCAGCAGCCTTCCCGACAGGGACGAGCAGTTCTTC.

This clonotype was observed at least ten times. The chain is built from TRBV19 and TRBJ1-4; D remains unclear. The CDR3 consists of 13 residues. Trimming took off 6 bases at V and 4 bases at J, with 9 bases between the two ends. The germline V gene encodes CDR1 LNHDA and CDR2 SQIVND (reference sequence). For the CDR3, the DNA is TGTGCCAGTAGATCGGGGATTAATGAAAAACTGTTTTTT. It codes for CASRSGINEKLFF.

This clonotype was seen ten or more times. The chain employs TRBV21-1 and TRBJ2-3; the table's TRBD1 call for D was not verified on the DNA. TRBV21-1 is given as a pseudogene. The CDR3 sequence is 14 residues long. The CDR3 sequence is CASSTSTDPDTQYF. The CDR3 DNA reads TGTGCCAGCAGCACCTCGACAGATCCAGATACGCAGTATTTT.

The chain recombines TRBV27 with TRBJ2-7; 9 nucleotides align to TRBD2. Losses at the gene ends were 4 bases for V and 5 bases for J; bases not matched to a gene: 9. Germline-derived CDR1 and CDR2 are MNHEY and SMNVEV (reference sequence). The CDR3 runs 15 residues. CDR3 in DNA: TGTGCCAGCAGTTATCTAGCGGGAAGGTCTGACGAGCAGTACTTC. Protein: CASSYLAGRSDEQYF.

This clonotype has more than one count but fewer than ten. This rearrangement joins TRBV27 to TRBJ1-6, with D uncertain. Between the trimmed V and J ends, which lost 3 bases and 12 bases, there was a span of 9 bases. This CDR3 region has 12 residues. The germline V gene has CDR1 MNHEY and CDR2 SMNVEV (reference sequence). CDR3 nucleotides: TGTGCCAGCAGTTTTTCCAATCAACCCCTCCACTTT. This gives the protein CASSFSNQPLHF.

This clonotype was seen more than once but under ten times. Here the CDR3 DNA reads TGTGCCACCAGTGATAACTACAATGAGCAGTTCTTC. Its protein is CATSDNYNEQFF. This chain joins TRBV24-1 and TRBJ2-1; D not resolved. This CDR3 spans 12 amino acids. The V end lost 3 bases, the J end lost 3 bases, and 2 bases lay between the germline ends. Germline V gives CDR1 KGHDR, CDR2 SFDVKD.

The sample holds many counts of this clonotype. The J gene is TRBJ1-1, the V gene TRBV6-2 or TRBV6-3, with TRBD1 as a possible D gene (5 bases). Trimming pared 0 bases from V and 13 bases from J, leaving 12 bases between. Germline lookup yields CDR1 MNHEY and CDR2 SVGEGT. CDR3 size: 12 residues. The CDR3 spells CASSYSGTTLFF. The CDR3 DNA is TGTGCCAGCAGTTACTCCGGGACTACACTTTTCTTT.

This chain links TRBV6-1 with TRBJ2-7; 7 nucleotides match TRBD2. The CDR3 length is 15 residues. V lost 4 bases to trimming and J lost 5 bases; unmatched junction nucleotides: 11. From germline, CDR1 is MNHNS and CDR2 SASEGT. CDR3 loop: CASSASGTIFHEQYF. CDR3 in DNA: TGTGCCAGCAGTGCCTCCGGGACTATATTCCACGAGCAGTACTTC.